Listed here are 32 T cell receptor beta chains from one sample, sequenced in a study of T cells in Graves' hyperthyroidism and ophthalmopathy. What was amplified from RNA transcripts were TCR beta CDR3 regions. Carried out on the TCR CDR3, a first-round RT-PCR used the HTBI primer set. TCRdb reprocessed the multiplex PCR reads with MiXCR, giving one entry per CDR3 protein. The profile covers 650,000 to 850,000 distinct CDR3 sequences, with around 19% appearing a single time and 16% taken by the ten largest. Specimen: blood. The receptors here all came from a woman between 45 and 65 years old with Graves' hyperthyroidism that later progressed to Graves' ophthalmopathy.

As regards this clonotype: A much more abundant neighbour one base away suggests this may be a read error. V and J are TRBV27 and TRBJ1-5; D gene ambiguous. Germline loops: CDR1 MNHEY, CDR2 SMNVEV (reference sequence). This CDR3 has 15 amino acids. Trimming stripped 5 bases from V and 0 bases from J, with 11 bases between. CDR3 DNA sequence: TGTGCCAGCAGTGATGTGACTTATAGCAATCAGCCCCAGCATTTT. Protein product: CASSDVTYSNQPQHF.

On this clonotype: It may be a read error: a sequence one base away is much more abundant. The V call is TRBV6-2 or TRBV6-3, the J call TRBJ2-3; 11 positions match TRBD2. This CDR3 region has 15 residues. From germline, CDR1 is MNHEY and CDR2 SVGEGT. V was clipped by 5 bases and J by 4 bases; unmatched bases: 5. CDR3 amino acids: CASSNSGGAADTQYF. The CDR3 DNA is TGTGCCAGCAGTAATAGCGGGGGGGCCGCAGATACGCAGTATTTT.

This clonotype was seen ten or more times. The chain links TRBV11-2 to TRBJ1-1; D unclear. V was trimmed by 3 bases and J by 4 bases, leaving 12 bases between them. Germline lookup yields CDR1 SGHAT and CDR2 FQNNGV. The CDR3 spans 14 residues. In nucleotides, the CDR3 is TGTGCCAGCAGCTTTCGATCGGATCCCACTGAAGCTTTCTTT. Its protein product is CASSFRSDPTEAFF.

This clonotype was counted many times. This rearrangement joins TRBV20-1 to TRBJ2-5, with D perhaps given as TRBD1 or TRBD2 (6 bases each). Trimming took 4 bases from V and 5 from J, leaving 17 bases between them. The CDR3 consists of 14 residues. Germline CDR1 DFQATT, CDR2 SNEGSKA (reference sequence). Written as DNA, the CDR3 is TGCAGTGCTAAGGCGGGACACCAACCGGAGACCCAGTACTTC. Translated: CSAKAGHQPETQYF.

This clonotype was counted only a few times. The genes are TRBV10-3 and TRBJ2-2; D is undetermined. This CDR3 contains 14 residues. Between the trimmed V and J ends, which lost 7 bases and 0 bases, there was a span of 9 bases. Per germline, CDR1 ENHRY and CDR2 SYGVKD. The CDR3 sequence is CAIMAEPNTGELFF. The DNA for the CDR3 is TGTGCCATCATGGCTGAGCCGAACACCGGGGAGCTGTTTTTT.

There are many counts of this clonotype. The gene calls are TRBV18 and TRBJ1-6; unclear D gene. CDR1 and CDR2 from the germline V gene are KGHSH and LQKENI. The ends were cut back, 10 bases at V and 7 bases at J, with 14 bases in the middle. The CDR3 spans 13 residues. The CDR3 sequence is CATSGQGNSPLHF. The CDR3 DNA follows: TGTGCCACCTCGGGCCAAGGCAATTCACCCCTCCACTTT.

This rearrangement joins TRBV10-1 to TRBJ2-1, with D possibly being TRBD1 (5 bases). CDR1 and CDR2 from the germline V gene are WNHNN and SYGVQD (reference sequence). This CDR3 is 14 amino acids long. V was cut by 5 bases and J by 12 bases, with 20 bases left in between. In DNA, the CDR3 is TGCGCCAGCAGTCCCTCCGAAAGACAGCCGGGGCAGTTCTTC. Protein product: CASSPSERQPGQFF.

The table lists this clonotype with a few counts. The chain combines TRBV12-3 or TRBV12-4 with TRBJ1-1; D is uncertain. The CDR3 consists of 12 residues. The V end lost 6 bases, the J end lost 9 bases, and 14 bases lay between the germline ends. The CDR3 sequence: CASSTTIIQAFF. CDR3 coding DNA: TGTGCCAGCAGCACCACGATTATACAAGCTTTCTTT.

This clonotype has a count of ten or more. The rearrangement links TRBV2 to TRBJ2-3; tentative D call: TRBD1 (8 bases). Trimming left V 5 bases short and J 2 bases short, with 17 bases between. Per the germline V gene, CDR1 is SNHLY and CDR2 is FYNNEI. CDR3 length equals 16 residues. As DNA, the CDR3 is TGTGCCAGCAGTCCCGGGGGGACAGGAAACACAGATACGCAGTATTTT. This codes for CASSPGGTGNTDTQYF.

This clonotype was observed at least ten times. The CDR3, as DNA: TGCGCCAGCAGCTTGGGTTCAAGCGCGAACACCGGGGAGCTGTTTTTT. This encodes CASSLGSSANTGELFF. The V call is TRBV5-1, the J call TRBJ2-2; D call uncertain. The germline gives CDR1 SGHRS, CDR2 YFSETQ. Trimming cost V 0 bases and J 0 bases, with 9 bases left between them. CDR3 size: 16 residues.

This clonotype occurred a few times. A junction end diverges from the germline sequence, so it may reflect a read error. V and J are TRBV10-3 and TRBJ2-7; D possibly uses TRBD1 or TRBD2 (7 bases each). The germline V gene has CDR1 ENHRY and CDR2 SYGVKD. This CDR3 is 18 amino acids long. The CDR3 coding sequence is TGTGCCATCAGCGGACGGGACTATATGACAGGGACTTCCTACGAGCAGTGCTTC. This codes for CAISGRDYMTGTSYEQCF.

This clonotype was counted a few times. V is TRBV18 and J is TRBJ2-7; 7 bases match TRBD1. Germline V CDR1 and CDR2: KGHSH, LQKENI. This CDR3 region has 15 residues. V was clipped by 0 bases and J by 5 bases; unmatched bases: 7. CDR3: CASSPPSKGADEQYF. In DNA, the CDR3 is TGTGCCAGCTCACCACCTTCAAAGGGGGCCGACGAGCAGTACTTC.

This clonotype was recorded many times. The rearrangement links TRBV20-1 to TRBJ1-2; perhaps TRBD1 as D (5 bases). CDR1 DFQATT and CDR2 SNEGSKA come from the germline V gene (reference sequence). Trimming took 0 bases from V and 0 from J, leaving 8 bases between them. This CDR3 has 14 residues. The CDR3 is CSARDDSPNYGYTF. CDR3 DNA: TGCAGTGCTAGAGACGACAGCCCTAACTATGGCTACACCTTC.

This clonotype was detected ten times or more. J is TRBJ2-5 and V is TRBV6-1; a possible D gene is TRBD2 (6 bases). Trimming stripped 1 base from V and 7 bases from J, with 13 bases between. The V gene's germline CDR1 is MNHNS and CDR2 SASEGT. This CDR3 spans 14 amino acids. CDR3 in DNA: TGTGCCAGCAGTGAAGGGGGGGACGCCACGACCCAGTACTTC. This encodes CASSEGGDATTQYF.

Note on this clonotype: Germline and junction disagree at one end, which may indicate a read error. CDR3 protein: CASSEEGASGNTVYF. The CDR3 nucleotides are TGTGCCAGCAGTGAAGAGGGGGCAAGTGGAAACACCGTATATTTT. The V gene is TRBV6-1, the J gene TRBJ1-3; 7 nucleotides match TRBD1. Looked up from germline, CDR1 is MNHNS and CDR2 is SASEGT. This CDR3 spans 15 amino acids.

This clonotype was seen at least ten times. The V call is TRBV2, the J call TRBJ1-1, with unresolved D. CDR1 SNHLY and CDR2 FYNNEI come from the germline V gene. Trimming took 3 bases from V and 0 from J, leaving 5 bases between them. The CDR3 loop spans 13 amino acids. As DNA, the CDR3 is TGTGCCAGCAGTGACGAGATGAACACTGAAGCTTTCTTT. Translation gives CASSDEMNTEAFF.

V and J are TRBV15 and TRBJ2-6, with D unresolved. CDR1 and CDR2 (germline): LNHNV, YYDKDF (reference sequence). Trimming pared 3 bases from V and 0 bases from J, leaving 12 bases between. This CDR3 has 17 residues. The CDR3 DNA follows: TGTGCCACCAGCAGCGGGTCCCCTTACTCTGGGGCCAACGTCCTGACTTTC. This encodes CATSSGSPYSGANVLTF. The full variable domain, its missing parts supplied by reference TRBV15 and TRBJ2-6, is DAMVIQNPRYQVTQFGKPVTLSCSQTLNHNVMYWYQQKSSQAPKLLFHYYDKDFNNEADTPDNFQSRRPNTSFCFLDIRSPGLGDTAMYLCATSSGSPYSGANVLTFGAGSRLTVL.

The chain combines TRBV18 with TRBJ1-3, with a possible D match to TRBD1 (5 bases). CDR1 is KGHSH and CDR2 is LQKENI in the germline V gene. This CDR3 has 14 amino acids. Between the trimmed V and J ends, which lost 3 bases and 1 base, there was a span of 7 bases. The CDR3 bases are TGTGCCAGCTCACCCGGGGCATCTGGAAACACCATATATTTT. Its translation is CASSPGASGNTIYF.

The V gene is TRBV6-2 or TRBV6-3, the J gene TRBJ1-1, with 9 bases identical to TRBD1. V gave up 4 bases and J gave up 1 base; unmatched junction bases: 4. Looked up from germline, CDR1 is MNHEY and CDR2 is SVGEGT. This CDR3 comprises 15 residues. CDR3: CASSSRTGENTEAFF. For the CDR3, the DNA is TGTGCCAGCAGTTCGAGGACAGGGGAGAACACTGAAGCTTTCTTT.

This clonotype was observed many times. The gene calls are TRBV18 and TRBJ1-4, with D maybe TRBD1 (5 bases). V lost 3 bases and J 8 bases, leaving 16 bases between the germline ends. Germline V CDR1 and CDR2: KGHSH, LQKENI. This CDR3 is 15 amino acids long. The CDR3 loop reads CASSPAGSRREKLFF. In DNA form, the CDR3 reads TGTGCCAGCTCACCGGCAGGGAGTCGACGCGAAAAACTGTTTTTT.

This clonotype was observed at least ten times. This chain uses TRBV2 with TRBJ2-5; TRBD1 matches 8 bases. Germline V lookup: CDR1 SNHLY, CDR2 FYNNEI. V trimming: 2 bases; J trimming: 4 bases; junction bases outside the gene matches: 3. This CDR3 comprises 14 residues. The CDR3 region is CASSERTGRETQYF. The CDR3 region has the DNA TGTGCCAGCAGTGAACGGACAGGGCGAGAGACCCAGTACTTC.

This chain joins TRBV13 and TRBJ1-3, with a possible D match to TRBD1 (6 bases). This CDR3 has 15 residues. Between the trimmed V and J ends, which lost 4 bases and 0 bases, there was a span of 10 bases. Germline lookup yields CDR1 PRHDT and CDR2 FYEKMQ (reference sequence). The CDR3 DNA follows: TGTGCCAGCAGCTGGGGGCGGAACTCTGGAAACACCATATATTTT. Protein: CASSWGRNSGNTIYF.

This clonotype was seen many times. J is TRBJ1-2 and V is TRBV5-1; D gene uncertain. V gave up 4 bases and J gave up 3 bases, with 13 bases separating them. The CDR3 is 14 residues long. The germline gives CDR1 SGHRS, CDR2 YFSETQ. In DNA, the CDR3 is TGCGCCAGCAGCCCGCCTGGCAGATACTATGGCTACACCTTC. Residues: CASSPPGRYYGYTF.

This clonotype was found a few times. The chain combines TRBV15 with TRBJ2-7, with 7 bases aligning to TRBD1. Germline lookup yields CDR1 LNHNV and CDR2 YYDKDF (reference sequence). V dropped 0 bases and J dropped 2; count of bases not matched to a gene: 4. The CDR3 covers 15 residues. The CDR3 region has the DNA TGTGCCACCAGCAGAGAAGTACAGGGGACCTACGAGCAGTACTTC. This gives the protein CATSREVQGTYEQYF.

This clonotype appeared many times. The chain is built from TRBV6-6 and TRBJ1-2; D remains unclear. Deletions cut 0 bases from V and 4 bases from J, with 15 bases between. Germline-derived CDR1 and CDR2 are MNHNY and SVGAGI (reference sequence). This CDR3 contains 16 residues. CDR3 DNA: TGTGCCAGCAGTTACTCGAGAGCAAGAGAATCCTATGGCTACACCTTC. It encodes CASSYSRARESYGYTF.

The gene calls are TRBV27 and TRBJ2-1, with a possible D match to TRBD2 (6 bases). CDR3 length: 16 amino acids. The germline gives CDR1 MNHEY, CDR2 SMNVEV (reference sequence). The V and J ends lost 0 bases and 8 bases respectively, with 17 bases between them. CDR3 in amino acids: CASSLSPGIPGDEQFF. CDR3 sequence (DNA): TGTGCCAGCAGTTTATCGCCGGGGATCCCGGGAGATGAGCAGTTCTTC.

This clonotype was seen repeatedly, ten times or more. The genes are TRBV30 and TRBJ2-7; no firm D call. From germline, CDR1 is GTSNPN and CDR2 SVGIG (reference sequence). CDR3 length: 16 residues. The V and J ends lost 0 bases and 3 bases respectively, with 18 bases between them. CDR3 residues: CAWSVTPLEYGYEQYF. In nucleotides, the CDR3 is TGTGCCTGGAGTGTGACCCCGCTTGAATACGGCTACGAGCAGTACTTC.

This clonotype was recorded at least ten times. The CDR3 loop reads CSADEKPGQRGVEQYF. CDR3 coding DNA: TGCAGTGCCGACGAGAAACCGGGACAAAGGGGTGTCGAGCAGTACTTC. This chain connects TRBV20-1 to TRBJ2-7; D is perhaps TRBD1 (6 bases). The CDR3 extends over 16 amino acids. Between the trimmed V and J ends, which lost 6 bases and 6 bases, there was a span of 27 bases. Germline V CDR1 and CDR2: DFQATT, SNEGSKA (reference sequence).

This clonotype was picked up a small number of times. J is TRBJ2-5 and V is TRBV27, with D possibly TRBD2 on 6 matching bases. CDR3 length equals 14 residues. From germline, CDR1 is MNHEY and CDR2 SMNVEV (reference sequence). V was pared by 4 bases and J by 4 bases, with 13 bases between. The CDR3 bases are TGTGCCAGCAGTTATTCCACCGGGGGAGAGACCCAGTACTTC. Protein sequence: CASSYSTGGETQYF.

The CDR3 coding sequence is TGTGCCAGCTCACCAGCCCTAGTGGGCTACGAGCAGTACTTC. This codes for CASSPALVGYEQYF. This chain uses TRBV18 with TRBJ2-7; D call uncertain. This CDR3 contains 14 residues. Trimming cost V 2 bases and J 3 bases, with 11 bases left between them. Germline V gene lookup returns CDR1 KGHSH and CDR2 LQKENI.

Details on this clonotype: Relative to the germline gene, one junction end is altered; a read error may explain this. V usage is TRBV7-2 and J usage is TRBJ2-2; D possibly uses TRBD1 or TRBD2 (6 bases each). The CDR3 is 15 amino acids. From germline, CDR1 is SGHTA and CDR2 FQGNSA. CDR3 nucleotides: TGTGCCGGCAGCGCGGGACACACTAACACCGGGGAGCTGTTTTTT. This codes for CAGSAGHTNTGELFF.

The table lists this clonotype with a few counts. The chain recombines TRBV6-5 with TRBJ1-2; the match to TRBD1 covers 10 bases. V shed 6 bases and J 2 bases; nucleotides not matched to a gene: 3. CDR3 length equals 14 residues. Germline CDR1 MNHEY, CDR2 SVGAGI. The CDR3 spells CASRQGQGNYGYTF. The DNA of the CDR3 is TGTGCCAGCAGGCAGGGACAGGGGAACTATGGCTACACCTTC.